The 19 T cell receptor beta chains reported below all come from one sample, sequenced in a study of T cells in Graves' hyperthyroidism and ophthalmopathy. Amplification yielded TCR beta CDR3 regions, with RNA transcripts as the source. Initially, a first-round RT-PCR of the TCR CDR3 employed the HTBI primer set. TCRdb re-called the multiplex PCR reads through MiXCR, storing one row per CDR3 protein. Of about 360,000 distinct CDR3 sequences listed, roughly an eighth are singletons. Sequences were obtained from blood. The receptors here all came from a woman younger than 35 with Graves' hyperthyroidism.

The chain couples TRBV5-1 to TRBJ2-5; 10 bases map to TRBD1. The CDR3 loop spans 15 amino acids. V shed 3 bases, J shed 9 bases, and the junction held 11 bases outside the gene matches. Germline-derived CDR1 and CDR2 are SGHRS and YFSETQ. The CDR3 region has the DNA TGCGCCAGCAGCTCCCCCTCGGGACAGGGGAGTGCCCAGTACTTC. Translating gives CASSSPSGQGSAQYF.

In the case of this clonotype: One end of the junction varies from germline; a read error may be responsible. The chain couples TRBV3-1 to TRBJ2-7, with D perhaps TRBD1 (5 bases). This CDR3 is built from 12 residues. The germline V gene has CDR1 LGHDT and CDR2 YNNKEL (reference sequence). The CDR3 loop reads CASSQGSYELYF. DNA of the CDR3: TGTGCCAGCTCCCAGGGATCCTACGAGCTGTACTTC.

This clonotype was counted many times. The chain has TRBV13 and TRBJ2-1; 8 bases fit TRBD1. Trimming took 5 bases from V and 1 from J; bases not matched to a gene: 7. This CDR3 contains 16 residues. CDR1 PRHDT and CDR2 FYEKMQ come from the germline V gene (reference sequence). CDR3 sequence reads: CASSTDRGESYNEQFF. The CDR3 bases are TGTGCCAGCAGCACCGACAGGGGTGAGTCCTACAATGAGCAGTTCTTC.

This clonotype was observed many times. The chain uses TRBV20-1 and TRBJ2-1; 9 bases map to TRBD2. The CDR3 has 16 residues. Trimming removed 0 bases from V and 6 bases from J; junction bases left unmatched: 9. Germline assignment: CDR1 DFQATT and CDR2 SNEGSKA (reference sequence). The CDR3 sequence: CSARDNRAGGRNEQFF. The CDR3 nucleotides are TGCAGTGCTAGAGATAATAGAGCGGGAGGTCGCAATGAGCAGTTCTTC.

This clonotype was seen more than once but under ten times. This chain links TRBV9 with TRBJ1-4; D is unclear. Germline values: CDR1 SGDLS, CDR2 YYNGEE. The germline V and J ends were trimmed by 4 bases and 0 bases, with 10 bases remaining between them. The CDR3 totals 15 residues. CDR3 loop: CASSSAGTTNEKLFF. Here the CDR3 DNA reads TGTGCCAGCAGCTCAGCCGGGACAACTAATGAAAAACTGTTTTTT.

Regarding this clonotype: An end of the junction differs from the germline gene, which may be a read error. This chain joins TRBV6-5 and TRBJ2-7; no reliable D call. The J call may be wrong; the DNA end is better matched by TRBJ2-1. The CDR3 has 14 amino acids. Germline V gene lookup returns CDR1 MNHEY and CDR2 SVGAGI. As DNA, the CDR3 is TGTGCCAGCAATTACGAGTTAGCCACCTACGAGCAGTTCTTC. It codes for CASNYELATYEQFF.

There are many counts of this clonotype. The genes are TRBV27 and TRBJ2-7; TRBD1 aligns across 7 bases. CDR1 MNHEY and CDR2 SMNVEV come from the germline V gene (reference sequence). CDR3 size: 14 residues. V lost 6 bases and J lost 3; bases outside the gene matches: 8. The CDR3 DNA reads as TGTGCCAGCAGGACTCCGGGACAGCTCTACGAGCAGTACTTC. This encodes CASRTPGQLYEQYF.

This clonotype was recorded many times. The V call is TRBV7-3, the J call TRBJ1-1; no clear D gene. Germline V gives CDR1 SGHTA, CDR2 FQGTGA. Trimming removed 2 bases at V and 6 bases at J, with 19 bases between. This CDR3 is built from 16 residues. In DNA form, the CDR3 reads TGTGCCAGCAGCTTATATTCGGGCAGTATAGCTGCTGAAGCTTTCTTT. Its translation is CASSLYSGSIAAEAFF.

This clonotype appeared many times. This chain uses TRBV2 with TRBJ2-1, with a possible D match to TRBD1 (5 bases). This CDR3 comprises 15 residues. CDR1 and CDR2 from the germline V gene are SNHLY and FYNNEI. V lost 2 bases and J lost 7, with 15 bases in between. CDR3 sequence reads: CASSEMAGIRNEQFF. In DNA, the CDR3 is TGTGCCAGCAGTGAAATGGCAGGGATTCGAAATGAGCAGTTCTTC.

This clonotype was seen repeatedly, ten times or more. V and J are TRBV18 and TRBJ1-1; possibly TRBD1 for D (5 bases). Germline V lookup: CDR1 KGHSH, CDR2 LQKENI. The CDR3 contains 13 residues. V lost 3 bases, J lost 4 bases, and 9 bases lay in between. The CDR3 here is CASSPAQGTEAFF. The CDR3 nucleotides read TGTGCCAGCTCACCGGCGCAGGGCACTGAAGCTTTCTTT.

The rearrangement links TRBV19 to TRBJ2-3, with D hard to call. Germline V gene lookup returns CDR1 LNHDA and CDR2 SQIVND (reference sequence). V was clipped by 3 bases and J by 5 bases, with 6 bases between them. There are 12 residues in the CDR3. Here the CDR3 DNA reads TGTGCCAGTAGTATCCAACAAGATACGCAGTATTTT. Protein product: CASSIQQDTQYF.

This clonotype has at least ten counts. This CDR3 is CASSFLRKTGELFF. CDR3 coding DNA: TGTGCCAGCAGCTTCTTGCGGAAAACCGGGGAGCTGTTTTTT. V usage is TRBV7-2 and J usage is TRBJ2-2; D is unclear. Trimming pared 3 bases from V and 5 bases from J, leaving 10 bases between. Germline-derived CDR1 and CDR2 are SGHTA and FQGNSA. The CDR3 runs to 14 residues.

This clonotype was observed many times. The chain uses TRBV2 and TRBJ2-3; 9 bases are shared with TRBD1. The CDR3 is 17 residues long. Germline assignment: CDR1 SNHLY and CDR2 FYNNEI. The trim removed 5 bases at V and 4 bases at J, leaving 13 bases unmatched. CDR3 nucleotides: TGTGCCAGCAGTCTTAGAACGACAGGGGGTTCCCCAGATACGCAGTATTTT. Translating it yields CASSLRTTGGSPDTQYF.

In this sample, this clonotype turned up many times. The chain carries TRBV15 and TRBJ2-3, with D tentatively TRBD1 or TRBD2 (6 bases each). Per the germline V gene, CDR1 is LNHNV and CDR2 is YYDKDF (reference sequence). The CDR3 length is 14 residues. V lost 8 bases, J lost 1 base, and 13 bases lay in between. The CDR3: CATDRGGRTDTQYF. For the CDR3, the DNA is TGTGCCACCGACCGAGGGGGGCGCACAGATACGCAGTATTTT.

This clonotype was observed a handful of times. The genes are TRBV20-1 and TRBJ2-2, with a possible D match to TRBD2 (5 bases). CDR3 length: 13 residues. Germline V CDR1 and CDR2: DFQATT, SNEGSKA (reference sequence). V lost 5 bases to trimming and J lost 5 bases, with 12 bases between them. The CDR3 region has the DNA TGCAGTGCTCCCCGGACTGGGACCGGGGAGCTGTTTTTT. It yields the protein CSAPRTGTGELFF.

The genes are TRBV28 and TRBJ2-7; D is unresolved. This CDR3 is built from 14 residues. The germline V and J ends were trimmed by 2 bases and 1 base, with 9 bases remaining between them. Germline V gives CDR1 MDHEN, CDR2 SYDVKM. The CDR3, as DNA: TGTGCCAGCAGTTTACCTAGGCAGTCCTACGAGCAGTACTTC. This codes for CASSLPRQSYEQYF.

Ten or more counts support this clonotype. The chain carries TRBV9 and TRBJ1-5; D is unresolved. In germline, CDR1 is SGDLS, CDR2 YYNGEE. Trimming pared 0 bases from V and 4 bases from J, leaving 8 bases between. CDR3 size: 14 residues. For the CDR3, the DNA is TGTGCCAGCAGCGTAGATGGTTCGAATCAGCCCCAGCATTTT. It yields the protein CASSVDGSNQPQHF.

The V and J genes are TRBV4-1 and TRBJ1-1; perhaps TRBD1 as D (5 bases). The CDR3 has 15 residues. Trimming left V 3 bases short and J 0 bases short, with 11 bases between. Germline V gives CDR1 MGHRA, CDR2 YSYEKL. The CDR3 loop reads CASSQMGTLNTEAFF. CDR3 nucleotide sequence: TGCGCCAGCAGCCAGATGGGGACCTTGAACACTGAAGCTTTCTTT.

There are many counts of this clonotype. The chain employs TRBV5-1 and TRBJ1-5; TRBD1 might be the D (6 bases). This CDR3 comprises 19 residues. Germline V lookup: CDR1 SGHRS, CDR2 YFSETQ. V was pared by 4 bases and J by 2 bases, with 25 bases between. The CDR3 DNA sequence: TGCGCCAGCAGCACCTACAGGGAAGTGAAACCTATAGGCAATCAGCCCCAGCATTTT. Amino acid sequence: CASSTYREVKPIGNQPQHF.